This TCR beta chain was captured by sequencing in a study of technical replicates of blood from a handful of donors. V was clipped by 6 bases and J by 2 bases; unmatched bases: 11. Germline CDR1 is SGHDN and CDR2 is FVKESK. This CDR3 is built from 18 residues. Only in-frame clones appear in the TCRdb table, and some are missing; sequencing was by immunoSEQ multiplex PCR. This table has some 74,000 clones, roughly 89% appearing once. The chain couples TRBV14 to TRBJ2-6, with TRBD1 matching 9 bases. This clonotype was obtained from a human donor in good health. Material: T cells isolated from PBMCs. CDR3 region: CASSRPGQGLTGANVLTF. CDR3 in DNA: TGTGCCAGCAGTCGACCGGGACAGGGACTTACTGGGGCCAACGTCCTGACTTTC.